This TCR beta chain appears in the sequencing data of a study of cytomegalovirus exposure and HLA in healthy donors. This clone came up a few times. The antigen remains undetermined. The CDR3 has 15 amino acids. The germline V gene has CDR1 SGHNT and CDR2 YYREEE (reference sequence). V lost 0 bases and J lost 2; bases outside the gene matches: 5. Researchers ran the PCR with 60 Vbeta and 13 Jbeta primers. Some clones are missing from TCRdb's copy, which holds only in-frame ones; the method was immunoSEQ multiplex PCR. The repertoire consists of 120,000 or so clones, with approximately 80% occurring once and the leading ten covering 3.4%. Points from the study as a whole: In a later analysis, most CMV-associated TCR beta chains appeared HLA-restricted. For TCR beta chains, V- and J-gene trimming was later linked to a missense DCLRE1C variant. The availability of immune exposure information extended only to CMV serostatus.

The sample comprised PBMCs. The V and J genes are TRBV5-4 and TRBJ2-7, with 7 positions matching TRBD2. This TCR came from a man in his thirties or forties in good health and CMV-seronegative. The CDR3 loop is CASSLGLADTYEQYF. DNA of the CDR3: TGTGCCAGCAGCTTGGGCCTAGCGGACACCTACGAGCAGTACTTC.